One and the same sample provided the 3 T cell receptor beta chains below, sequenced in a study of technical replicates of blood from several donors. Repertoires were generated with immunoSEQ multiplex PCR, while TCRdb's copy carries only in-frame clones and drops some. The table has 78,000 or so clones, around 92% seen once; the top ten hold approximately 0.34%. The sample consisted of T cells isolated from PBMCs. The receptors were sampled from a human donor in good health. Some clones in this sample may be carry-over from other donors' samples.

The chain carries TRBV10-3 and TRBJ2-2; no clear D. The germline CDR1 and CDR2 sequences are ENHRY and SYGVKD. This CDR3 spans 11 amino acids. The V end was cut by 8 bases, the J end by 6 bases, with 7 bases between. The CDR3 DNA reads TGTGCCATCGCCGCGGCCGGGGAGCTGTTTTTT. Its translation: CAIAAAGELFF.

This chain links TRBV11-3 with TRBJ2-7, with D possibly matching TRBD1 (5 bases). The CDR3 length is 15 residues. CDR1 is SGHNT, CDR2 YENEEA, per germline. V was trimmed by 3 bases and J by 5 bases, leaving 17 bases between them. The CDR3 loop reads CASSFTTGQWHEQYF. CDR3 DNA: TGTGCCAGCAGCTTCACAACCGGACAATGGCACGAGCAGTACTTC.

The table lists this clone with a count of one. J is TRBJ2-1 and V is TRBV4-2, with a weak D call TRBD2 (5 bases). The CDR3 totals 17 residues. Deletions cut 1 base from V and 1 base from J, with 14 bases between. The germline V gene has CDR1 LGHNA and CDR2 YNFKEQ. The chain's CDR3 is CASSQVDAGRSYNEQFF. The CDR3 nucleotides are TGTGCCAGCAGCCAAGTTGACGCGGGCAGATCCTACAATGAGCAGTTCTTC.